Each of the 22 T cell receptor beta chains below was sequenced from the same sample in a study of T cell responses to AZD1222 COVID-19 vaccine. The table came from immunoSEQ multiplex PCR; TCRdb's copy has only in-frame clones and leaves some out. The sample consists of 120,000 or so clones, about 89% of them appearing once. Specimen: peripheral blood, collected 28 days after the second AZD1222 dose. The receptors here all came from an adult who received the AZD1222 COVID-19 vaccine.

This clone was found a few times. V and J are TRBV12-3 or TRBV12-4 and TRBJ1-2, with D possibly matching TRBD1 (5 bases). V shed 5 bases and J shed 5 bases, with 12 bases lying between them. This CDR3 is built from 13 residues. CDR3 DNA sequence: TGTGCCAGCAGTCCGACAGCTGAATATGGCTACACCTTC. Translated: CASSPTAEYGYTF.

This rearrangement joins TRBV7-8 to TRBJ1-3; perhaps TRBD1 as D (6 bases). The CDR3 length is 16 residues. The V and J ends lost 2 bases and 2 bases respectively, with 13 bases between them. Germline CDR1 and CDR2: SGHVS and FQNEAQ. CDR3 coding DNA: TGTGCCAGCAGCTTAACTTATCGGACAGCTGGAAACACCATATATTTT. It yields the protein CASSLTYRTAGNTIYF.

The rearrangement uses TRBV10-3 and TRBJ2-7; D possibly corresponds to TRBD2 (5 bases). Germline lookup yields CDR1 ENHRY and CDR2 SYGVKD. The V end was cut by 8 bases, the J end by 5 bases, with 28 bases between. The CDR3 loop spans 17 amino acids. This CDR3 reads CAIRRTPNAFTPDEQYF. In DNA, the CDR3 is TGTGCCATCCGGCGGACTCCAAACGCCTTTACGCCCGACGAGCAGTACTTC.

The chain is built from TRBV30 and TRBJ2-7, with TRBD1 matching over 11 bases. Germline CDR1 and CDR2: GTSNPN and SVGIG (reference sequence). The length of the CDR3 is 13 residues. V dropped 5 bases and J dropped 3; count of bases not matched to a gene: 3. CDR3 region: CAWAGQGGYEQYF. Here the CDR3 DNA reads TGTGCCTGGGCGGGACAGGGGGGCTACGAGCAGTACTTC.

The chain recombines TRBV19 with TRBJ1-5; D remains ambiguous. The V and J ends lost 3 bases and 6 bases respectively, with 6 bases between them. Per germline, CDR1 LNHDA and CDR2 SQIVND (reference sequence). The CDR3 sequence is 12 residues long. CDR3 loop: CASSILGQPQHF. The CDR3, as DNA: TGTGCCAGTAGTATTTTAGGTCAGCCCCAGCATTTT.

This chain uses TRBV11-3 with TRBJ1-1, with D possibly TRBD1 on 6 matching bases. CDR1 and CDR2 from the germline V gene are SGHNT and YENEEA. The V end was cut by 4 bases, the J end by 4 bases, with 16 bases between. This CDR3 region has 15 residues. CDR3 loop: CASSSEGGGGTEAFF. For the CDR3, the DNA is TGTGCCAGCAGCTCAGAAGGGGGAGGGGGCACTGAAGCTTTCTTT. The complete variable domain, with remaining parts taken from reference TRBV11-3 and TRBJ1-1, reads EAGVVQSPRYKIIEKKQPVAFWCNPISGHNTLYWYLQNLGQGPELLIRYENEEAVDDSQLPKDRFSAERLKGVDSTLKIQPAELGDSAVYLCASSSEGGGGTEAFFGQGTRLTVV.

The CDR3 bases are TGTGCCAGCAGTCCCGGTGGCAGTGGAAACACCATATATTTT. Encoded protein: CASSPGGSGNTIYF. The chain couples TRBV11-3 to TRBJ1-3; D remains ambiguous. The V gene's germline CDR1 is SGHNT and CDR2 YENEEA. With 6 bases removed from V and 3 bases from J, the gap between germline ends came to 12 bases. The CDR3 is 14 amino acids.

Here the CDR3 reads CASSLGLLRIIPGANVLTF. The DNA of the CDR3 is TGTGCCAGCAGCTTGGGTCTCCTTAGGATTATCCCTGGGGCCAACGTCCTGACTTTC. The chain links TRBV5-4 to TRBJ2-6; D remains unclear. V lost 0 bases, J lost 2 bases, and 18 bases lay in between. Germline V gives CDR1 SGHNT, CDR2 YYREEE (reference sequence). This CDR3 is 19 amino acids long. The full variable domain, rest sourced from reference TRBV5-4 and TRBJ2-6, is ETGVTQSPTHLIKTRGQQVTLRCSSQSGHNTVSWYQQALGQGPQFIFQYYREEENGRGNFPPRFSGLQFPNYSSELNVNALELDDSALYLCASSLGLLRIIPGANVLTFGAGSRLTVL.

The chain joins TRBV18 to TRBJ2-5; D might be TRBD2 (7 bases). Trimming removed 0 bases at V and 4 bases at J, with 12 bases between. CDR1 is KGHSH, CDR2 LQKENI, per germline. This CDR3 is built from 15 residues. The CDR3 spells CASSPPGASGETQYF. The CDR3 nucleotides are TGTGCCAGCTCACCACCGGGGGCTAGCGGAGAGACCCAGTACTTC.

A single count supports this clone. The gene calls are TRBV5-5 and TRBJ2-1, with D uncertain. The CDR3 sequence is 16 residues long. The germline V and J ends were trimmed by 0 bases and 2 bases, with 12 bases remaining between them. CDR1 is SGHKS and CDR2 is YYEKEE in the germline V gene (reference sequence). The CDR3 here is CASSLGYEVAYNEQFF. The CDR3 coding sequence is TGTGCCAGCAGCTTGGGTTATGAGGTTGCCTACAATGAGCAGTTCTTC.

The chain joins TRBV6-5 to TRBJ1-2; no reliable D call. V gave up 5 bases and J gave up 4 bases, with 11 bases separating them. The germline V gene has CDR1 MNHEY and CDR2 SVGAGI. This CDR3 is 13 amino acids long. CDR3 sequence: CASSKDVLYGYTF. The CDR3 bases are TGTGCCAGCAGTAAGGACGTCCTCTATGGCTACACCTTC.

This clone was recorded only once. V gene TRBV4-1 combines with J gene TRBJ2-7; D perhaps matches TRBD1 (6 bases). Trimming took 3 bases from V and 5 from J, leaving 14 bases between them. The germline CDR1 and CDR2 sequences are MGHRA and YSYEKL. The CDR3 spans 14 residues. This CDR3 is CASSQVDRSHEQYF. The CDR3 region has the DNA TGCGCCAGCAGCCAGGTAGACAGGAGTCACGAGCAGTACTTC.

The chain employs TRBV30 and TRBJ1-4; possibly TRBD1 for D (5 bases). Deletions cut 5 bases from V and 2 bases from J, with 9 bases between. Germline CDR1 and CDR2: GTSNPN and SVGIG (reference sequence). This CDR3 comprises 13 residues. The CDR3 here is CAWSGTTNEKLFF. CDR3 sequence (DNA): TGTGCCTGGTCCGGGACGACTAATGAAAAACTGTTTTTT. Filled out from reference TRBV30 and TRBJ1-4, the complete variable domain reads SQTIHQWPATLVQPVGSPLSLECTVEGTSNPNLYWYRQAAGRGLQLLFYSVGIGQISSEVPQNLSASRPQDRQFILSSKKLLLSDSGFYLCAWSGTTNEKLFFGSGTQLSVL.

J is TRBJ1-2 and V is TRBV9; perhaps TRBD1 as D (6 bases). The CDR3 contains 13 residues. Germline CDR1 SGDLS, CDR2 YYNGEE. Deletions cut 7 bases from V and 2 bases from J, with 12 bases between. DNA for the CDR3: TGTGCCAGCTCCGGGGGGGCAAACTATGGCTACACCTTC. This encodes CASSGGANYGYTF.

V usage is TRBV18 and J usage is TRBJ2-3; the match to TRBD2 covers 7 bases. Losses at the gene ends were 6 bases for V and 2 bases for J; bases not matched to a gene: 5. The CDR3 spans 14 residues. Germline V gene sequence: CDR1 KGHSH, CDR2 LQKENI. The CDR3 nucleotides are TGTGCCAGCTCTCCAAGCGGGGCCACAGATACGCAGTATTTT. Protein sequence: CASSPSGATDTQYF.

The rearrangement uses TRBV6-5 and TRBJ1-2; 7 bases are shared with TRBD1. V shed 6 bases and J 4 bases; nucleotides not matched to a gene: 5. The length of the CDR3 is 13 residues. The germline gives CDR1 MNHEY, CDR2 SVGAGI. CDR3 protein: CASSPGQAYGYTF. The CDR3 DNA sequence: TGTGCCAGCAGCCCCGGACAGGCCTATGGCTACACCTTC.

This chain links TRBV7-2 with TRBJ1-4; D not resolved. Germline V gene sequence: CDR1 SGHTA, CDR2 FQGNSA. The V end lost 4 bases, the J end lost 5 bases, and 11 bases lay between the germline ends. CDR3 length: 14 residues. Here the CDR3 reads CASSSSSLNEKLFF. Here the CDR3 DNA reads TGTGCCAGCAGCTCCTCCAGTTTAAATGAAAAACTGTTTTTT.

For this clone: Other DNA sequences within the sample encode an identical CDR3. The J gene is TRBJ2-5, the V gene TRBV19; D not certain. Looked up from germline, CDR1 is LNHDA and CDR2 is SQIVND (reference sequence). There are 14 residues in the CDR3. V lost 3 bases and J lost 1, with 9 bases in between. The CDR3 region has the DNA TGTGCCAGTAGTATCTCCCGTGGCCAAGAGACCCAGTACTTC. Amino acids: CASSISRGQETQYF.

The chain joins TRBV5-5 to TRBJ2-7; a weak D match, TRBD1 (5 bases). The CDR3 has 14 amino acids. V lost 2 bases to trimming and J lost 5 bases, with 14 bases between them. From germline, CDR1 is SGHKS and CDR2 YYEKEE (reference sequence). The CDR3 DNA is TGTGCCAGCAGCTTATCACAGGTGAGCCACGAGCAGTACTTC. It codes for CASSLSQVSHEQYF. Full variable domain (missing parts from reference TRBV5-5 and TRBJ2-7): DAGVTQSPTHLIKTRGQQVTLRCSPISGHKSVSWYQQVLGQGPQFIFQYYEKEERGRGNFPDRFSARQFPNYSSELNVNALLLGDSALYLCASSLSQVSHEQYFGPGTRLTVT.

V usage is TRBV6-4 and J usage is TRBJ2-1; no clear D gene. With 7 bases removed from V and 5 bases from J, the gap between germline ends came to 12 bases. Germline V gene sequence: CDR1 MRHNA, CDR2 SNTAGT. This CDR3 is built from 13 residues. As DNA, the CDR3 is TGTGCCAGCACTAGTGAGCCCAACAATGAGCAGTTCTTC. It specifies CASTSEPNNEQFF.

The chain combines TRBV6-5 with TRBJ2-2; D unresolved. The CDR3 spans 14 residues. Trimming took 10 bases from V and 1 from J, leaving 13 bases between them. In germline, CDR1 is MNHEY, CDR2 SVGAGI. CDR3 region: CATQDQVNTGELFF. The CDR3 DNA sequence: TGTGCCACCCAAGATCAGGTGAACACCGGGGAGCTGTTTTTT.

The chain links TRBV19 to TRBJ2-7, with 9 bases fitting TRBD1. Germline trimming cut 6 bases from V and 6 bases from J; bases unmatched to any gene: 6. CDR3 size: 13 residues. From germline, CDR1 is LNHDA and CDR2 SQIVND (reference sequence). CDR3 nucleotide sequence: TGTGCCAGTAGCCGGGACAGGGCTTCCGAGCAGTACTTC. Its protein product is CASSRDRASEQYF. The full variable domain, completed using reference TRBV19 and TRBJ2-7, is DGGITQSPKYLFRKEGQNVTLSCEQNLNHDAMYWYRQDPGQGLRLIYYSQIVNDFQKGDIAEGYSVSREKKESFPLTVTSAQKNPTAFYLCASSRDRASEQYFGPGTRLTVT.